This T cell receptor beta chain was identified in a study of OX40 agonist ivuxolimab in advanced cancers. Looking at the study overall: Ivuxolimab was a fully human IgG2 agonistic monoclonal antibody targeting the costimulatory receptor OX40 (CD134). In the dose-escalation cohort, 75% to 85% of patients were male, and the mean age was approximately 60 years with a range of about 20 to 80. Intravenous ivuxolimab was administered to patients every 2 weeks at six dose levels: 0.01, 0.1, 0.3, 1.5, 3 and 10 mg/kg. Partial responses occurred in three dose-escalation patients: two with cutaneous melanoma and one with hepatocellular carcinoma. Patients were allowed to have had prior anti-PD-1, anti-PD-L1 or anti-CTLA-4 therapy, and approximately 39% of the dose-escalation patients had been treated with checkpoint inhibitors. The purpose of peripheral TCRbeta sequencing was to test whether ivuxolimab changed TCR sequence diversity and led to clonal T-cell expansion. Of the 52 patients in dose escalation, some 20 had hepatocellular carcinoma, some 15 had melanoma, 9 had renal cell carcinoma and 9 had head and neck cancer. The monotherapy dose-escalation portion (N of about 49 patients) of the phase I ivuxolimab trial is reported in the paper. What the research found in general, with its limitations: Low levels of normalized T-cell clonal expansion were also seen in some nonresponding patients. The antigen specificity of the peripheral T cells that underwent clonal expansion was not determined. Partial responders in the 0.1-3.0 mg/kg groups had among the lowest normalized peripheral clonal expansion, especially among CD8+ T cells. After ivuxolimab, CD8+ T cells had more expanded clones than CD4+ T cells on average. Clonal expansion of both CD4+ and CD8+ blood T cells was observed from baseline to week 6 at doses 0.1 to 3.0 mg/kg.

The trial excluded patients who had a history of autoimmune disease or who were on systemic immunosuppression. Peripheral blood for TCR sequencing was collected from all dose cohorts at baseline, on cycle 4 day 1, and on cycle 7 day 1. The samples were taken from a phase I, first-in-human, multicenter, open-label dose-escalation trial of ivuxolimab. Adults with locally advanced or metastatic melanoma, renal cell, hepatocellular, or head and neck squamous cell carcinoma were enrolled in the trial. Before TCR sequencing, CD4+ T cells and CD8+ T cells were sorted from peripheral blood as separate populations. To sequence the TCRbeta CDR3 region, genomic DNA was isolated from the sorted cells. TCRbeta CDR3 regions were sequenced using the immunoSEQ Assay. This is the immuneACCESS table as TCRdb keeps it, with only in-frame sequences that have V and J called. A part of the clones is gone; compared with another copy, unresolved V genes explain less than half, and the rest is unexplained. The sample table shows tens of thousands of clones, and about 82% are seen once. The ten most abundant clones make up approximately 2.8% of the sample.

On this clone: The antigen it recognizes is unknown. The sample holds no much larger clone one base away, and base qualities are not on file.

The germline V gene (reference sequence) specifies MNHNY as CDR1 and SVGAGI as CDR2. V is shortened by 0 bases, J by 7 bases, and the region joining them spans 7 bases. The CDR3 has 14 amino acids, counting the end cysteine and phenylalanine. The DNA shown is the 42-base CDR3, in frame from base 1. This specimen was CD4+ or CD8+ T cells sorted from blood, taken in a trial of the OX40 agonist ivuxolimab. The TCR sequence derives from an adult with an advanced solid tumor such as melanoma, head and neck, liver or kidney cancer. The V and J genes are TRBV6-6 and TRBJ1-6, with the D gene call left open. The nucleotide sequence reads TGTGCCAGCAGTTACTCCCCAGAGAATTCACCCCTCCACTTT. Translation gives CASSYSPENSPLHF.